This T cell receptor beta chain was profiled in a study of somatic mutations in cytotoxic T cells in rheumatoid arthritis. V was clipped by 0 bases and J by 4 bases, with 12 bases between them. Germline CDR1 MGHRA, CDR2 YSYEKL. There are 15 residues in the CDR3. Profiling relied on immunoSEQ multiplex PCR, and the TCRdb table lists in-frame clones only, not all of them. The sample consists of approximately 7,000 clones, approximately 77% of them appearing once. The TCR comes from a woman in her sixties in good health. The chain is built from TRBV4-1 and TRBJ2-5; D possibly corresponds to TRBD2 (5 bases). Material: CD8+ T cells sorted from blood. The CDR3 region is CASSQDSASRETQYF. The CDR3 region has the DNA TGCGCCAGCAGCCAAGATTCGGCTAGCCGAGAGACCCAGTACTTC.